This TCR beta chain was captured in a study of technical replicates of blood from a handful of donors. Clones were read by immunoSEQ multiplex PCR, and TCRdb kept only the in-frame ones, dropping some. Here the sample spans under 70,000 clones, about 86% being singletons. Germline values: CDR1 SGHRS, CDR2 YFSETQ. The CDR3 length is 16 residues. After removal of 4 bases from V and 0 bases from J, the junction contained 6 bases not matched to a gene. This TCR was sampled from a human donor in good health. Some clones in this sample may be carry-over from other donors' samples. The rearrangement uses TRBV5-1 and TRBJ2-7, with 11 nucleotides matching TRBD1. What was sequenced was PBMCs. The CDR3 nucleotides are TGCGCCAGCAGCCCGAGGACAGGGGGCCCCTCCTACGAGCAGTACTTC. Translation: CASSPRTGGPSYEQYF.